A selection of T cell receptor beta chains follows, all from one sample in a study of long-term antiretroviral therapy in people with HIV. Here immunoSEQ multiplex PCR was the method, and the copy in TCRdb shows in-frame clones only, minus some. The sample holds around 34,000 clones; roughly 76% are singletons and the top ten take around 5%. This sample comprised unsorted PBMCs, obtained 1.5 years after starting antiretroviral therapy. These receptors were taken from a man aged 18 to 29 with HIV. Both conserved end residues are part of each CDR3. Each record gives: clone size, V gene, D gene, J gene, CDR3 protein, CDR3 DNA. The D gene is left open where the match is weak. Size values are once, few and many counts, or a class for expanded clones, and some rows have none.

NA,TRBV28,TRBD2,TRBJ2-1,CASSLSPGRWYFF,TGTGCCAGCAGTTTATCCCCCGGGAGGTGGTATTTCTTC
NA,TRBV5-4,NA,TRBJ2-2,CASSVPGTNTGELFF,TGTGCCAGCAGCGTTCCAGGGACGAACACCGGGGAGCTGTTTTTT
NA,TRBV29-1,TRBD1,TRBJ2-3,CSARQGIAADTQYF,TGCAGCGCTCGACAGGGGATTGCCGCAGATACGCAGTATTTT
NA,TRBV18,NA,TRBJ2-7,CASSPIGGPEQYF,TGTGCCAGCTCACCCATTGGGGGGCCCGAGCAGTACTTC
NA,TRBV25-1,NA,TRBJ2-7,CASSEAGLYEQYF,TGTGCCAGCAGTGAGGCGGGACTTTACGAGCAGTACTTC
once,TRBV27,NA,TRBJ2-7,CASSFYSSNEQYF,TGTGCCAGCAGTTTCTACTCTTCTAACGAGCAGTACTTC
NA,TRBV7-9,NA,TRBJ1-2,CASSLVAGPGYTF,TGTGCCAGCAGCTTAGTAGCAGGGCCCGGCTACACCTTC
NA,TRBV27,TRBD1,TRBJ2-2,CASNSGTGGSLGELFF,TGTGCCAGTAATTCCGGGACAGGGGGCTCTCTCGGGGAGCTGTTTTTT
NA,TRBV4-1,NA,TRBJ2-7,CASSKGPGTDEQYF,TGCGCCAGCAGCAAAGGGCCGGGGACCGACGAGCAGTACTTC
NA,TRBV10-1,NA,TRBJ2-3,CASSESMLAPDTQYF,TGCGCCAGCAGTGAGTCGATGCTAGCCCCAGATACGCAGTATTTT
NA,TRBV27,TRBD1,TRBJ1-2,CASSFTGEANYGYTF,TGTGCCAGCAGTTTTACAGGGGAGGCTAACTATGGCTACACCTTC
NA,TRBV6-5,NA,TRBJ1-1,CASSWTAMNTEAFF,TGTGCCAGCAGTTGGACAGCAATGAACACTGAAGCTTTCTTT
NA,TRBV11-2,TRBD2,TRBJ2-7,CASILGLAGEKSYEQYF,TGTGCCAGCATACTAGGACTAGCGGGGGAGAAATCCTACGAGCAGTACTTC
NA,TRBV19,NA,TRBJ2-2,CASSIDLGGGPTGELFF,TGTGCCAGTAGTATTGATCTTGGGGGAGGTCCTACCGGGGAGCTGTTTTTT
NA,TRBV7-9,TRBD2,TRBJ2-7,CASIPSGSLDEQYF,TGTGCCAGCATCCCGAGCGGGAGTCTCGACGAGCAGTACTTC
NA,TRBV5-8,NA,TRBJ2-7,CASSWRVGVHYEQYF,TGTGCCAGCAGCTGGAGGGTTGGGGTCCACTACGAGCAGTACTTC
NA,TRBV27,TRBD2,TRBJ2-7,CASSLLASGYEQYF,TGTGCCAGCAGTTTATTGGCTAGCGGGTACGAGCAGTACTTC
NA,TRBV19,TRBD2,TRBJ2-7,CASSMTSGRNEQYF,TGTGCCAGTAGTATGACTAGCGGGAGAAACGAGCAGTACTTC
NA,TRBV4-1,NA,TRBJ2-1,CASSQERRGSYNEQFF,TGCGCCAGCAGCCAAGAACGGCGGGGCTCCTACAATGAGCAGTTCTTC
NA,TRBV28,NA,TRBJ2-7,CASSLIRGPSSYEQYF,TGTGCCAGCAGCCTTATCAGGGGCCCGAGCTCCTACGAGCAGTACTTC
NA,TRBV4-3,NA,TRBJ1-2,CASSQDMAGIDYGYTF,TGCGCCAGCAGCCAAGATATGGCTGGAATTGACTATGGCTACACCTTC
NA,TRBV6-5,TRBD1,TRBJ2-3,CASRGTGSTDTQYF,TGTGCCAGCAGGGGGACAGGGTCCACAGATACGCAGTATTTT
NA,TRBV5-6,NA,TRBJ1-3,CASSFLGDKGNTIYF,TGTGCCAGCAGCTTCCTGGGCGATAAAGGAAACACCATATATTTT
NA,TRBV29-1,TRBD1,TRBJ1-2,CSVLGTGGGSNYGYTF,TGCAGCGTATTAGGGACAGGGGGCGGCAGTAACTATGGCTACACCTTC
NA,TRBV5-1,NA,TRBJ1-1,CASSGLGQINTEAFF,TGCGCCAGCAGCGGCTTAGGACAGATAAACACTGAAGCTTTCTTT
NA,TRBV19,NA,TRBJ1-5,CASSTLRTVRNQPQHF,TGTGCCAGTAGTACCCTCAGGACGGTCCGCAATCAGCCCCAGCATTTT
few,TRBV10-2,NA,TRBJ2-3,CASSRSRIDTQYF,TGCGCCAGCAGCCGATCTAGAATCGATACGCAGTATTTT